The clone carrying this T cell receptor (beta chain) has just one count. As yet, its antigen is unknown. This sample is drawn from a study of CD8+CD57+ T cells in acquired aplastic anemia. V lost 3 bases, J lost 6 bases, and 9 bases lay in between. The CDR3 covers 12 residues. Germline CDR1 and CDR2: DFQATT and SNEGSKA (reference sequence). Template material for TCR beta VDJ and CDR3 profiling consisted of genomic DNA. Using its own MiXCR run on the reads, TCRdb lists one record per CDR3 protein. The sample has a few hundred thousand distinct CDR3 sequences; around three fifths are singletons. Study-level results: Patients and healthy controls showed no significant CD8+ Simpson's diversity difference. Patients and controls shared about 30 CD8+ CDR3 sequences.

Patients picked for sequencing had shown CD8+CD57+ cell expansion detected by flow cytometry. Severe acquired aplastic anemia was diagnosed in all patients. Patients were untreated when blood was sampled. Sequencing was performed on sorted CD4+, CD8+, or CD8+CD57+ T cells (not recorded which) from PBMCs. The rearrangement uses TRBV20-1 and TRBJ1-5; no definite D call. The TCR was taken from a human donor with aplastic anemia. CDR3 DNA: TGCAGTGCTAGTATGTGGAGTCAGCCCCAGCATTTT. Amino acids: CSASMWSQPQHF.